A selection of T cell receptor beta chains follows, all from one sample in a study of long-term antiretroviral therapy in people with HIV. Sequenced by immunoSEQ multiplex PCR; TCRdb stores in-frame clones only, minus some. Among about 27,000 clones listed, 80% to 90% were seen once. Here the sequenced sample was unsorted PBMCs, taken 3 years after starting antiretroviral therapy. The receptors shown here come from a man in his forties with HIV. The CDR3 runs from the conserved cysteine through the conserved F or W. The D gene is left open where the match is weak. The size entry is marked missing in some rows and otherwise reads once, few, many or a size class.

clone_size: few; v_call: TRBV6-1; j_call: TRBJ1-2; d_call: NA; cdr3_nt: TGTGCCAGCAGTGAAACGGGCAGGGCTTACTATGGCTACACCTTC; cdr3_aa: CASSETGRAYYGYTF
clone_size: NA; v_call: TRBV9; j_call: TRBJ1-4; d_call: NA; cdr3_nt: TGTGCCAGCAGCGGACTAAATGAAAAACTGTTTTTT; cdr3_aa: CASSGLNEKLFF
clone_size: NA; v_call: TRBV5-4; j_call: TRBJ2-7; d_call: NA; cdr3_nt: TGTGCCAGCAGCATGAGCGGATCCTCCTACGAGCAGTACTTC; cdr3_aa: CASSMSGSSYEQYF
clone_size: NA; v_call: TRBV19; j_call: TRBJ2-4; d_call: TRBD1; cdr3_nt: TGTGCCAGTAGTATGGGACAGGGCGTAAACATTCAGTACTTC; cdr3_aa: CASSMGQGVNIQYF
clone_size: NA; v_call: TRBV20-1; j_call: TRBJ1-2; d_call: NA; cdr3_nt: TGCAGTGCTACCGGACAGCCAAAGCTCTTC; cdr3_aa: CSATGQPKLF
clone_size: NA; v_call: TRBV5-7; j_call: TRBJ1-5; d_call: NA; cdr3_nt: TGTGCCAGCAGCTTGTCAGGGGATCAGCCCCAGCATTTT; cdr3_aa: CASSLSGDQPQHF
clone_size: NA; v_call: TRBV28; j_call: TRBJ2-5; d_call: NA; cdr3_nt: TGTGCCAGCAGTTTACCGGTACGCGGCCAAGAGACCCAGTACTTC; cdr3_aa: CASSLPVRGQETQYF
clone_size: few; v_call: TRBV14; j_call: TRBJ2-6; d_call: NA; cdr3_nt: TGTGCCAGCAGCCAGGTGGGCACGGCCAACGTCCTGACTTTC; cdr3_aa: CASSQVGTANVLTF
clone_size: NA; v_call: TRBV4-1; j_call: TRBJ2-7; d_call: NA; cdr3_nt: TGCGCCAGCAGCCTAGAGGACGGAAGCTCCTACGAGCAGTACTTC; cdr3_aa: CASSLEDGSSYEQYF
clone_size: NA; v_call: TRBV28; j_call: TRBJ1-6; d_call: NA; cdr3_nt: TGTGCCAGCTCCTCCGGGGCAGAGAATTTGGGCACCCTCCACTTT; cdr3_aa: CASSSGAENLGTLHF
clone_size: few; v_call: TRBV10-1; j_call: TRBJ2-7; d_call: TRBD2; cdr3_nt: TGCGCCAGCAGTGAGTCGTTGAGCAGCGGGAGTCAGTACTTC; cdr3_aa: CASSESLSSGSQYF
clone_size: few; v_call: TRBV5-6; j_call: TRBJ2-7; d_call: TRBD2; cdr3_nt: TGTGCCAGCAGCCAGGGACTAGCGGGGGACGAGCAGCACTTC; cdr3_aa: CASSQGLAGDEQHF
clone_size: NA; v_call: TRBV11-2; j_call: TRBJ2-7; d_call: TRBD1; cdr3_nt: TGTGCCAGCAGCTCCCCCCGGACAGGTACCTCCTACGAGCAGTACTTC; cdr3_aa: CASSSPRTGTSYEQYF
clone_size: NA; v_call: TRBV7-9; j_call: TRBJ1-4; d_call: TRBD1; cdr3_nt: TGTGCCAGCAGCTCCTGGGACAGGACTGAAAAACTGTTTTTT; cdr3_aa: CASSSWDRTEKLFF
clone_size: NA; v_call: TRBV19; j_call: TRBJ1-2; d_call: NA; cdr3_nt: TGTGCCAGTAGTATAGATCTCGCAGGTTACTATGGCTACACCTTC; cdr3_aa: CASSIDLAGYYGYTF
clone_size: NA; v_call: TRBV7-8; j_call: TRBJ2-5; d_call: TRBD2; cdr3_nt: TGTGCCAGCAGCCCACCGGGACACCGGGGGGGAGAGACCCAGTACTTC; cdr3_aa: CASSPPGHRGGETQYF
clone_size: NA; v_call: TRBV30; j_call: TRBJ2-7; d_call: TRBD2; cdr3_nt: TGTGCTACCGGACTAGCGGCCACGCGGACCTACGAGCAGTACTTC; cdr3_aa: CATGLAATRTYEQYF
clone_size: NA; v_call: TRBV6-6; j_call: TRBJ2-1; d_call: NA; cdr3_nt: TGTGCCAGCACCCAATCGGGCTACGACTACAATGAGCAGTTCTTC; cdr3_aa: CASTQSGYDYNEQFF
clone_size: NA; v_call: TRBV5-6; j_call: TRBJ1-1; d_call: NA; cdr3_nt: TGTGCCAGCAGCTTGGCGGGGAGCCCACTAGGGTATCGGTGGGCTTTCTTT; cdr3_aa: CASSLAGSPLGYRWAFF
clone_size: NA; v_call: TRBV5-6; j_call: TRBJ1-5; d_call: NA; cdr3_nt: TGTGCCAGCAGCTTGGGGGGAGGGGGAGGAAGCAATCAGCCCCAGCATTTT; cdr3_aa: CASSLGGGGGSNQPQHF
clone_size: few; v_call: TRBV5-1; j_call: TRBJ2-2; d_call: TRBD1; cdr3_nt: TGCGCCAGCAGTCTCCAGGGACAGGACTACACCGGGGAGCTGTTTTTT; cdr3_aa: CASSLQGQDYTGELFF
clone_size: NA; v_call: TRBV7-9; j_call: TRBJ1-2; d_call: NA; cdr3_nt: TGTGCCAGCAGCTTAGAGGGGCGGAGCTACACCTTC; cdr3_aa: CASSLEGRSYTF
clone_size: NA; v_call: TRBV6-6; j_call: TRBJ1-1; d_call: NA; cdr3_nt: TGTGCCAGCAGTCCCCTAAAGGGTTGGAACACTGAAGCTTTCTTT; cdr3_aa: CASSPLKGWNTEAFF
clone_size: few; v_call: TRBV7-9; j_call: TRBJ2-7; d_call: NA; cdr3_nt: TGTGCCAGCGAGGAGGGGAACGAGCAGTACTTC; cdr3_aa: CASEEGNEQYF
clone_size: NA; v_call: TRBV27; j_call: TRBJ1-4; d_call: NA; cdr3_nt: TGTGCCAGCAGTGCCAATCGTATAGTTGCAACTAATGAAAAACTGTTTTTT; cdr3_aa: CASSANRIVATNEKLFF
clone_size: NA; v_call: TRBV5-5; j_call: TRBJ2-2; d_call: NA; cdr3_nt: TGTGCCAGCAGCTTGGTACCTTTTGGCCAGGCGAACACCGGGGAGCTGTTTTTT; cdr3_aa: CASSLVPFGQANTGELFF
clone_size: NA; v_call: TRBV7-3; j_call: TRBJ2-7; d_call: NA; cdr3_nt: TGTGCCAGCAGCACAGACTCGGGACCCTCCTACGAGCAGTACTTC; cdr3_aa: CASSTDSGPSYEQYF
clone_size: NA; v_call: TRBV11-1; j_call: TRBJ2-7; d_call: NA; cdr3_nt: TGTGCCAGCAGCAGAGACAGGCTCTACGAGCAGTACTTC; cdr3_aa: CASSRDRLYEQYF
clone_size: NA; v_call: TRBV7-6; j_call: TRBJ2-7; d_call: NA; cdr3_nt: TGTGCCAGCGGCAGTCGGGCCTACGAGCAGTACTTC; cdr3_aa: CASGSRAYEQYF
clone_size: NA; v_call: TRBV11-3; j_call: TRBJ2-3; d_call: TRBD2; cdr3_nt: TGTGCCAGCAGCTTAGGCCTCCCCTCCGGGACTAGCGGGGGTACTGATACGCAGTATTTT; cdr3_aa: CASSLGLPSGTSGGTDTQYF
clone_size: NA; v_call: TRBV5-6; j_call: TRBJ2-5; d_call: TRBD1; cdr3_nt: TGTGCCAGCAGCTGGAGGACAGGGGAAGTGGGCACCCAAGAGACCCAGTACTTC; cdr3_aa: CASSWRTGEVGTQETQYF
clone_size: NA; v_call: TRBV9; j_call: TRBJ2-5; d_call: TRBD2; cdr3_nt: TGTGCCAGCAGCGTAGCTACGGGTGGGAGCGGGAGGGCCTGGGGTCAAGAGACCCAGTACTTC; cdr3_aa: CASSVATGGSGRAWGQETQYF
clone_size: NA; v_call: TRBV9; j_call: TRBJ1-6; d_call: TRBD1; cdr3_nt: TGTGCCAGCAGCGCCCGACAGGGAGAGAATTCACCCCTCCACTTT; cdr3_aa: CASSARQGENSPLHF
clone_size: NA; v_call: TRBV11-2; j_call: TRBJ1-1; d_call: NA; cdr3_nt: TGTGCCAGCAGCTTGTCCCCCGGGTCTCACACTGAAGCTTTCTTT; cdr3_aa: CASSLSPGSHTEAFF
clone_size: NA; v_call: TRBV7-9; j_call: TRBJ2-5; d_call: NA; cdr3_nt: TGTGCCAGCAGCCGAGCCCAGGGCACCCAAGAGACCCAGTACTTC; cdr3_aa: CASSRAQGTQETQYF
clone_size: NA; v_call: TRBV7-2; j_call: TRBJ2-7; d_call: NA; cdr3_nt: TGTGCCAGCAGCGCAGGAGGAGGGGTGAGCTACGAGCAGTACTTC; cdr3_aa: CASSAGGGVSYEQYF
clone_size: NA; v_call: TRBV6-4; j_call: TRBJ2-1; d_call: NA; cdr3_nt: TGTGCCGGGCCGGAGGGGAGTCGGTACAATGAGCAGTTCTTC; cdr3_aa: CAGPEGSRYNEQFF
clone_size: NA; v_call: TRBV5-1; j_call: TRBJ1-2; d_call: NA; cdr3_nt: TGCGCCAGCAGCTTGGATGGGATGGGGGGCTACACCTTC; cdr3_aa: CASSLDGMGGYTF
clone_size: once; v_call: TRBV10-2; j_call: TRBJ1-1; d_call: NA; cdr3_nt: TGCGCCAGCAGTGCTTCAAACACTGAAGCTTTCTTT; cdr3_aa: CASSASNTEAFF
clone_size: NA; v_call: TRBV7-6; j_call: TRBJ2-7; d_call: TRBD1; cdr3_nt: TGTGCCAGCAGCCGAATTTCCGGGACAGGGACCTACGAGCAGTACTTC; cdr3_aa: CASSRISGTGTYEQYF
clone_size: NA; v_call: TRBV9; j_call: TRBJ1-5; d_call: NA; cdr3_nt: TGTGCCAGCAGCGTGGGACACGCAAATCAGCCCCAGCATTTT; cdr3_aa: CASSVGHANQPQHF
clone_size: NA; v_call: TRBV10-3; j_call: TRBJ1-5; d_call: TRBD1; cdr3_nt: TGTGCCATCAGACAGGGGATGATGCAGCCCCAGCATTTT; cdr3_aa: CAIRQGMMQPQHF
clone_size: NA; v_call: TRBV9; j_call: TRBJ2-3; d_call: TRBD1; cdr3_nt: TGTGCCAGCAGCGAGACAGGGGGCTTGATAGATACGCAGTATTTT; cdr3_aa: CASSETGGLIDTQYF